This T cell receptor (beta chain) was captured by sequencing in a study of cytomegalovirus exposure and HLA in healthy donors. This clone occurred a few times. Germline V gene lookup returns CDR1 MDHEN and CDR2 SYDVKM. Trimming removed 7 bases from V and 3 bases from J; junction bases left unmatched: 18. This CDR3 region has 18 residues. Researchers ran the PCR with 60 Vbeta and 13 Jbeta primers. The data were produced by immunoSEQ multiplex PCR, yet TCRdb's version contains in-frame clones alone and is incomplete. The sample lists approximately 150,000 clones, 68% occurring once. The sequencing sample was made of PBMCs. The sequence was obtained from a man aged 55-75 years in good health and CMV-seronegative. The chain has TRBV28 and TRBJ2-3, with 8 bases matching TRBD2. The CDR3 nucleotides read TGTGCCAGCAAGGGAGGGCTAGCGGGCTTCGGGGGGACAGATACGCAGTATTTT. It yields the protein CASKGGLAGFGGTDTQYF.